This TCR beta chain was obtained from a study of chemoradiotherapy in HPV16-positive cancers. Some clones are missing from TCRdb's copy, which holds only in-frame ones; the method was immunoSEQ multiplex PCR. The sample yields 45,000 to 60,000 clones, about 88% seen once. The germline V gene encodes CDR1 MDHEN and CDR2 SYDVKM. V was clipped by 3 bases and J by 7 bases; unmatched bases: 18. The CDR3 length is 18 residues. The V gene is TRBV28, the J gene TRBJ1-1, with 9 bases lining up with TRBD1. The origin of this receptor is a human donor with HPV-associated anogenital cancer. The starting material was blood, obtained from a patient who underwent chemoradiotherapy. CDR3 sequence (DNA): TGTGCCAGCAGTTTCCCACCCCCCGGGACAGGGCCGCTGGGTGAAGCTTTCTTT. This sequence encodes CASSFPPPGTGPLGEAFF.